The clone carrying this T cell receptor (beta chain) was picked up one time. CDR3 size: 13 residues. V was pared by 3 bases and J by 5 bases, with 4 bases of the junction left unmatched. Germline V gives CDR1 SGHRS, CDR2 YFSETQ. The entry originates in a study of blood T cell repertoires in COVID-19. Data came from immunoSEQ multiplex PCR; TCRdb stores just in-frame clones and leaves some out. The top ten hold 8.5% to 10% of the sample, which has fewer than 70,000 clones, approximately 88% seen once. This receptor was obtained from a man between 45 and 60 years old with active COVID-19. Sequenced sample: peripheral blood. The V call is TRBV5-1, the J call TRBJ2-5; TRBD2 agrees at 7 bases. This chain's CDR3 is CASSSGGTETQYF. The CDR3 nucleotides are TGCGCCAGCAGCTCCGGGGGGACGGAGACCCAGTACTTC.